These 32 T cell receptor beta chains came from one sample sequenced in a study of T cells in Graves' hyperthyroidism and ophthalmopathy. Amplified TCR beta CDR3 regions came from RNA transcripts. A set of HTBI primers served as the primers for a first-round RT-PCR of the TCR CDR3. TCRdb reprocessed the multiplex PCR reads via MiXCR and lists one record per CDR3 protein. The sample holds 250,000 or so distinct CDR3 sequences, approximately 16% seen once. Sequenced material: blood. The receptors were gathered from a young woman with Graves' ophthalmopathy.

This clonotype was picked up many times. V and J are TRBV6-1 and TRBJ1-5; D gene unclear. V was clipped by 6 bases and J by 3 bases, with 12 bases between them. CDR1 and CDR2 from the germline V gene are MNHNS and SASEGT. This CDR3 is built from 14 residues. For the CDR3, the DNA is TGTGCCAGCAGAAAGGGTGCGACCAATCAGCCCCAGCATTTT. The encoded protein is CASRKGATNQPQHF.

This clonotype was seen at least ten times. The chain links TRBV13 to TRBJ2-1; TRBD2 aligns across 11 bases. Per germline, CDR1 PRHDT and CDR2 FYEKMQ (reference sequence). V trimming: 5 bases; J trimming: 5 bases; junction bases outside the gene matches: 8. This CDR3 is built from 16 residues. DNA of the CDR3: TGTGCCAGCAGCAGAGTCGGGACTAGCGGAGACAATGAGCAGTTCTTC. Residues: CASSRVGTSGDNEQFF.

As for this clonotype: An end of the junction differs from the germline gene, which may be a read error. This chain joins TRBV4-1 and TRBJ2-7; D is undetermined. The CDR3 consists of 15 residues. CDR1 is MGHRA and CDR2 is YSYEKL in the germline V gene. The CDR3 is CTSSQVRLVFYEQYF. Here the CDR3 DNA reads TGCACCAGCAGCCAAGTAAGACTCGTGTTCTACGAGCAGTACTTC.

The table lists this clonotype with many counts. The rearrangement uses TRBV30 and TRBJ1-6, with 9 positions matching TRBD1. The CDR3 runs to 16 residues. V was clipped by 0 bases and J by 10 bases; unmatched bases: 10. Germline CDR1 and CDR2: GTSNPN and SVGIG (reference sequence). This CDR3 reads CAWSVRRTGEGSPLHF. The DNA of the CDR3 is TGTGCCTGGAGTGTAAGAAGGACAGGGGAGGGATCACCCCTCCACTTT.

As concerns this clonotype: In this CDR3 the conserved last residue, phenylalanine or tryptophan, is missing, so a read error is likely. The CDR3 here is CATSGKRMVDTEAFL. CDR3 DNA: TGTGCCACCAGCGGGAAACGGATGGTAGACACTGAAGCTTTCCTT. The chain couples TRBV15 to TRBJ1-1; no reliable D call. The germline V gene has CDR1 LNHNV and CDR2 YYDKDF (reference sequence). The V gene lost 5 bases and the J gene lost 3 bases, with 16 bases spanning the gap. The CDR3 covers 15 residues.

This clonotype was seen many times. The rearrangement joins TRBV7-9 to TRBJ2-2; D may correspond to TRBD1 or TRBD2 (5 bases each). CDR1 and CDR2 from the germline V gene are SEHNR and FQNEAQ (reference sequence). The germline V and J ends were trimmed by 1 base and 3 bases, with 15 bases remaining between them. The CDR3 sequence is 17 residues long. CDR3 sequence: CASSLVSLGTHTGELFF. The CDR3 nucleotides read TGTGCCAGCAGCTTAGTTTCACTTGGGACGCACACCGGGGAGCTGTTTTTT.

The genes are TRBV9 and TRBJ2-1; D call uncertain. Germline CDR1 SGDLS, CDR2 YYNGEE. V lost 0 bases and J lost 0, with 10 bases in between. CDR3 length equals 16 residues. For the CDR3, the DNA is TGTGCCAGCAGCGTAGGCACTTTCTCCTCCTACAATGAGCAGTTCTTC. Translation gives CASSVGTFSSYNEQFF.

This clonotype has just a few counts. This rearrangement joins TRBV6-2 or TRBV6-3 to TRBJ1-4; 8 positions agree with TRBD1. CDR1 is MNHEY and CDR2 is SVGEGT in the germline V gene. The V gene end was trimmed by 5 bases and the J gene end by 7 bases; junction bases not matched to a gene: 9. The CDR3 length is 15 residues. This CDR3 is CASSVAGGYVEKLFF. CDR3 DNA: TGTGCCAGCAGTGTCGCAGGGGGCTACGTTGAAAAACTGTTTTTT.

This clonotype was recorded at least ten times. The J gene is TRBJ2-7, the V gene TRBV10-3, with D possibly TRBD2 on 6 matching bases. Germline CDR1 is ENHRY and CDR2 is SYGVKD. V was shortened by 6 bases and J by 2 bases, with 11 bases between the two germline ends. This CDR3 spans 13 amino acids. CDR3 protein: CAISKGEAYEQYF. The CDR3 DNA reads as TGTGCCATCAGCAAAGGGGAGGCCTACGAGCAGTACTTC.

The chain links TRBV13 to TRBJ2-1; no definite D call. The CDR3 extends over 11 amino acids. Germline values: CDR1 PRHDT, CDR2 FYEKMQ (reference sequence). Trimming removed 6 bases from V and 7 bases from J, with 7 bases in between. DNA for the CDR3: TGTGCCAGCAGGTCGAGAAATGAGCAGTTCTTC. It codes for CASRSRNEQFF.

This clonotype was observed many times. This sequence joins TRBV5-8 and TRBJ2-1; TRBD2 aligns across 9 bases. Germline V gene data show CDR1 as SGHTS and CDR2 as YDEGEE. V gave up 4 bases and J gave up 7 bases; unmatched junction bases: 9. This CDR3 region has 15 residues. The CDR3 region is CASSRPAGGRNEQFF. CDR3 nucleotides: TGTGCCAGCAGCCGCCCGGCGGGGGGGCGGAATGAGCAGTTCTTC.

This clonotype was detected many times. The chain couples TRBV28 to TRBJ2-7; TRBD2 is a possible D gene (6 bases). Trimming removed 3 bases from V and 5 bases from J, with 20 bases in between. Germline lookup yields CDR1 MDHEN and CDR2 SYDVKM. The CDR3 consists of 16 residues. The CDR3 region has the DNA TGTGCCAGCAGTTTGGGTTGGGGCGGGGTTATGGACGAGCAGTACTTC. This gives the protein CASSLGWGGVMDEQYF.

This clonotype was detected ten times or more. The gene calls are TRBV27 and TRBJ2-1, with TRBD1 identical over 10 bases. The J segment lost 10 bases and the V segment lost 3 bases, leaving 9 bases of the junction unmatched. The CDR3 has 15 amino acids. The V gene's germline CDR1 is MNHEY and CDR2 SMNVEV (reference sequence). CDR3 DNA: TGTGCCAGCAGTTTGGACAGGGGGTCGCTTGCGGAGCAGTTCTTC. Its protein product is CASSLDRGSLAEQFF.

The sample holds many counts of this clonotype. V is TRBV7-2 and J is TRBJ2-7, with D maybe TRBD1 (6 bases). V was pared by 4 bases and J by 3 bases, with 16 bases between. Germline V gives CDR1 SGHTA, CDR2 FQGNSA. This CDR3 contains 15 residues. The CDR3 here is CASSSYRVRSYEQYF. CDR3 coding DNA: TGTGCCAGCAGCTCGTACAGGGTAAGAAGCTACGAGCAGTACTTC.

This clonotype appeared many times. The chain links TRBV10-2 to TRBJ1-1; the D gene is possibly TRBD1 (5 bases). Germline assignment: CDR1 WSHSY and CDR2 SAAADI. Trimming cost V 5 bases and J 2 bases, with 18 bases left between them. CDR3 length equals 16 residues. CDR3 coding DNA: TGCGCCAGCAGTCCAACAGAGGGGCCCGATAACACTGAAGCTTTCTTT. Its translation is CASSPTEGPDNTEAFF.

The CDR3 loop reads CASSPQDITGELFF. The CDR3 coding sequence is TGTGCCAGCAGTCCTCAGGATATCACCGGGGAGCTGTTTTTT. The chain carries TRBV5-6 and TRBJ2-2; no definite D call. This CDR3 is 14 amino acids long. Germline V gene sequence: CDR1 SGHDT, CDR2 YYEEEE. V gave up 5 bases and J gave up 4 bases, with 12 bases separating them.

This clonotype occurred many times. The rearrangement uses TRBV6-5 and TRBJ1-4; possible D gene TRBD1, 5 bases. Germline-derived CDR1 and CDR2 are MNHEY and SVGAGI. The CDR3 length is 15 residues. Trimming removed 0 bases from V and 8 bases from J, with 13 bases in between. CDR3 coding DNA: TGTGCCAGCAGTTACTCGACCGGGCGGGGGGAAAAACTGTTTTTT. It specifies CASSYSTGRGEKLFF.

This clonotype was found a few times. The chain combines TRBV5-1 with TRBJ2-1, with D maybe TRBD2 (5 bases). The CDR3 sequence is 14 residues long. With 0 bases removed from V and 8 bases from J, the gap between germline ends came to 12 bases. Germline V gene data show CDR1 as SGHRS and CDR2 as YFSETQ. CDR3 sequence: CASSLAAGIYEQFF. Written as DNA, the CDR3 is TGCGCCAGCAGCTTGGCCGCCGGGATCTATGAGCAGTTCTTC.

This clonotype was detected ten times or more. The V call is TRBV4-1, the J call TRBJ2-1; 13 bases are a match to TRBD2. Germline V CDR1 and CDR2: MGHRA, YSYEKL. The CDR3 runs to 16 residues. Trimming cost V 6 bases and J 8 bases; bases outside gene matches: 10. In DNA form, the CDR3 reads TGCGCCAGCAGACCCACGGGACTAGCGGGATTTGATGAGCAGTTCTTC. It encodes CASRPTGLAGFDEQFF.

A remark on this clonotype: Being one base from a much bigger clone, this may be a read error. The chain links TRBV5-1 to TRBJ1-4, with 7 bases fitting TRBD1. Germline V gene lookup returns CDR1 SGHRS and CDR2 YFSETQ. The CDR3 covers 15 residues. Unmatched junction bases numbered 13, after V lost 9 bases and J lost 5 bases. CDR3 loop: CANRFTGASNEKLFF. The DNA of the CDR3 is TGCGCCAACAGATTCACAGGGGCCTCAAATGAAAAACTGTTTTTT.

The CDR3 DNA reads as TGTGCCTGGACACGGGGGGCCGTAGATACGCAGTATTTT. Translation gives CAWTRGAVDTQYF. V is TRBV30 and J is TRBJ2-3; tentative D call: TRBD2 (7 bases). The CDR3 loop spans 13 amino acids. Between the trimmed V and J ends, which lost 4 bases and 5 bases, there was a span of 13 bases. CDR1 and CDR2 from the germline V gene are GTSNPN and SVGIG (reference sequence).

This clonotype appeared many times. The genes are TRBV20-1 and TRBJ2-1; 9 nucleotides line up with TRBD2. The CDR3 sequence is 14 residues long. Germline-derived CDR1 and CDR2 are DFQATT and SNEGSKA (reference sequence). V was pared by 8 bases and J by 2 bases, with 7 bases of the junction left unmatched. The CDR3 DNA reads as TGCAGTTACTTAGCGGGAGTCACCTACAATGAGCAGTTCTTC. Residues: CSYLAGVTYNEQFF.

Note on this clonotype: It may be a read error: a sequence one base away is much more abundant. The chain is built from TRBV5-4 and TRBJ2-5, with 7 positions matching TRBD1. Germline CDR1 SGHNT, CDR2 YYREEE (reference sequence). The CDR3 totals 15 residues. In DNA, the CDR3 is TGTGCCAGCAGCTTAGTCGTGGCAGGGACAGAGACCCACTACTTC. Protein product: CASSLVVAGTETHYF. Full variable domain (outside the CDR3, taken from reference TRBV5-4 and TRBJ2-5): ETGVTQSPTHLIKTRGQQVTLRCSSQSGHNTVSWYQQALGQGPQFIFQYYREEENGRGNFPPRFSGLQFPNYSSELNVNALELDDSALYLCASSLVVAGTETHYFGPGTRLLVL.

This clonotype was counted many times. The chain employs TRBV12-3 or TRBV12-4 and TRBJ2-7, with 8 bases aligning to TRBD1. With V trimmed by 3 bases and J by 7 bases, 8 bases remained unmatched. The CDR3 runs to 14 residues. In DNA form, the CDR3 reads TGTGCCAGCAGTTTGTCCAACACAGGGGGGGAGCAGTACTTC. Its protein is CASSLSNTGGEQYF.

This clonotype showed up many times. The V gene is TRBV7-3, the J gene TRBJ2-3; TRBD2 agrees at 9 bases. The CDR3 runs to 15 residues. Germline CDR1 SGHTA, CDR2 FQGTGA. Trimming removed 5 bases from V and 2 bases from J; junction bases left unmatched: 5. The CDR3 protein is CASSPSGVNTDTQYF. CDR3 nucleotide sequence: TGTGCCAGCAGCCCTAGCGGGGTGAACACAGATACGCAGTATTTT.

This clonotype was detected ten times or more. The chain couples TRBV6-1 to TRBJ1-2; TRBD1 is a possible D gene (6 bases). The CDR3 is 13 amino acids. V lost 6 bases to trimming and J lost 2 bases, with 10 bases between them. From germline, CDR1 is MNHNS and CDR2 SASEGT. CDR3 amino acids: CASSKQGNYGYTF. For the CDR3, the DNA is TGTGCCAGCAGCAAACAGGGAAACTATGGCTACACCTTC.

This clonotype was seen a handful of times. This may be a read error, as it is one base from a much larger clone. The chain recombines TRBV6-6 with TRBJ1-2; 10 bases line up with TRBD1. The ends lost 2 bases at V and 8 bases at J; junction bases unmatched: 20. CDR1 is MNHNY and CDR2 is SVGAGI in the germline V gene (reference sequence). The CDR3 spans 19 residues. CDR3 sequence: CASSYPSGSVRGTGDGYTF. The DNA of the CDR3 is TGTGCCAGCAGTTACCCGAGCGGATCGGTTCGGGGGACAGGGGACGGCTACACCTTC.

This clonotype occurred many times. The rearrangement uses TRBV29-1 and TRBJ2-7; 7 bases match TRBD2. CDR3 length: 14 amino acids. CDR1 is SQVTM, CDR2 ANQGSEA, per germline. Trimming at V came to 5 bases and at J to 0 bases, leaving 7 bases not matched to a gene. CDR3 DNA: TGCAGCGTTTACCTAGCGGTTAGCTCCTACGAGCAGTACTTC. Protein product: CSVYLAVSSYEQYF.

Comments on this clonotype: The junction shows a germline mismatch at one end, possibly a read error. The rearrangement uses TRBV28 and TRBJ2-2; 11 bases agree with TRBD2. Germline CDR1 is MDHEN and CDR2 is SYDVKM. CDR3 length: 18 residues. This chain's CDR3 is CVSSRWGSGRANTGELFF. CDR3 in DNA: TGTGTCAGCAGTCGATGGGGTAGCGGGAGGGCGAACACCGGGGAGCTGTTTTTT.

There are many counts of this clonotype. This sequence joins TRBV11-3 and TRBJ2-5, with 9 bases that match TRBD2. This CDR3 comprises 14 residues. Per germline, CDR1 SGHNT and CDR2 YENEEA. Trimming cost V 3 bases and J 7 bases; bases outside gene matches: 6. The CDR3 sequence is CASSLPSGTLTQYF. The CDR3 DNA reads TGTGCCAGCAGCTTGCCTAGCGGGACCTTGACCCAGTACTTC.

This clonotype was detected many times. J is TRBJ2-2 and V is TRBV10-3; possible D gene TRBD2, 6 bases. Germline-derived CDR1 and CDR2 are ENHRY and SYGVKD. The CDR3 runs to 17 residues. V lost 5 bases and J lost 6, with 22 bases in between. CDR3 nucleotides: TGTGCCATCAGTATTTCCGGGCCGGAGGGAGCCTCCGGGGAGCTGTTTTTT. The encoded protein is CAISISGPEGASGELFF.

At least ten counts were recorded for this clonotype. The chain carries TRBV6-1 and TRBJ2-2; 10 bases match TRBD1. Germline CDR1 reads MNHNS; CDR2 reads SASEGT. Losses at the gene ends were 5 bases for V and 1 base for J; bases not matched to a gene: 1. The CDR3 loop spans 15 amino acids. The CDR3 coding sequence is TGTGCCAGCAGTAGGGACAGGGGGAACACCGGGGAGCTGTTTTTT. It specifies CASSRDRGNTGELFF.